The rows below give T cell receptor beta chains drawn from one sample of a study of blood T cell repertoires in COVID-19. The assay was immunoSEQ multiplex PCR, and TCRdb's table has in-frame clones only and misses some. The sample has 130,000 to 150,000 clones; 87% are singletons. The source material was PBMCs or T cells enriched from blood (not recorded which). These receptors were obtained from a man in his 60s who had recovered from COVID-19. The CDR3 runs from the conserved cysteine through the conserved F or W. The D gene is left open where the match is weak. The listing skips clone size in some rows; elsewhere it reads once, few, many or a size class.

TRBJ1-5	TRBD1	16	.	TRBV6-6	TGTGCCAGCAGTCAATCTCAGGGGGCCCCCAATCAGCCCCAGCATTTT	CASSQSQGAPNQPQHF
TRBJ1-1	TRBD1	14	.	TRBV29-1	TGCAGCGTTGAACCACAGGGGAAGAACACTGAAGCTTTCTTT	CSVEPQGKNTEAFF
TRBJ2-1	TRBD2	15	.	TRBV7-3	TGTGCCAGCAGCTTTCTAGCGGGAGCCGGCAGTGAGCAGTTCTTC	CASSFLAGAGSEQFF
TRBJ2-6	.	17	.	TRBV11-2	TGTGCCAGCAGCTCCTGGGGGAGGTTCTCTGGGGCCAACGTCCTGACTTTC	CASSSWGRFSGANVLTF
TRBJ1-2	TRBD1	12	.	TRBV7-9	TGTGCCAGCAGTCCAGGGACAGCTGGCTACACCTTC	CASSPGTAGYTF
TRBJ2-7	.	12	.	TRBV5-8	TGTGCCAGCAGCGGGGGACTTCTGGAGCAGTACTTC	CASSGGLLEQYF
TRBJ1-2	TRBD1	15	.	TRBV5-4	TGTGCCAGCAGCTCGACCGGGACAGGGAGTTACGGCTACACCTTC	CASSSTGTGSYGYTF
TRBJ2-1	.	15	once	TRBV7-9	TGTGCCAGCAGCCCAAAGAGGAGGTTAGGCAATGAGCAGTTCTTC	CASSPKRRLGNEQFF
TRBJ1-2	.	14	.	TRBV7-8	TGTGCCAGCAGCTTAGGCGGCAGCCCTTATGGCTACACCTTC	CASSLGGSPYGYTF
TRBJ1-5	.	16	.	TRBV19	TGTGCCAGTAGTATAGATTTGGGGCTCGGAAATCAGCCCCAGCATTTT	CASSIDLGLGNQPQHF
TRBJ1-5	TRBD1	16	.	TRBV30	TGTGCCTGGAGCCAAGGATCAGACAGGGGCCGGCAGCCCCAGCATTTT	CAWSQGSDRGRQPQHF
TRBJ1-1	.	13	.	TRBV5-1	TGCGCCAGCAGCTTTCAGGGGAAGGTTGAGGCTTTCTTT	CASSFQGKVEAFF
TRBJ1-1	TRBD1	15	once	TRBV3-1/TRBV3-2	TGTGCCAGCAGCCAAGCCGGACAGGGGAACACTGAAGCTTTCTTT	CASSQAGQGNTEAFF
TRBJ2-5	.	13	.	TRBV3-1/TRBV3-2	TGTGCCAGCAGCCCCGGACAGCAAGAGACCCAGTACTTC	CASSPGQQETQYF
TRBJ1-3	.	15	few	TRBV5-1	TGCGCCAGCAGCGGAGGCAAAGTCTCTGGAAACACCATATATTTT	CASSGGKVSGNTIYF
TRBJ2-7	.	14	.	TRBV28	TGTGCCAGCAGTTTACAACAGGGACCGTACGAGCAGTACTTC	CASSLQQGPYEQYF
TRBJ2-2	TRBD1	16	.	TRBV29-1	TGCAGCGTTTACTCCGGGACAGGGTTTTACACCGGGGAGCTGTTTTTT	CSVYSGTGFYTGELFF
TRBJ2-1	TRBD1	13	.	TRBV28	TGTGCCAGCACCATGGGACAGAGGAATGAGCAGTTCTTC	CASTMGQRNEQFF
TRBJ2-2	.	14	once	TRBV5-5	TGTGCCAGCAGCTTGGGCGGGAACACCGGGGAGCTGTTTTTT	CASSLGGNTGELFF
TRBJ1-1	TRBD1	14	.	TRBV5-6	TGTGCCAGCAACCGACAGGGGAAGAACACTGAAGCTTTCTTT	CASNRQGKNTEAFF
TRBJ1-6	TRBD1	14	.	TRBV3-1/TRBV3-2	TGTGCCAGCAGGGGGACAGGGAGGAATTCACCCCTCCACTTT	CASRGTGRNSPLHF
TRBJ2-5	.	17	.	TRBV3-1/TRBV3-2	TGTGCCAGCAGCCAAGAAGGGATCGGGGGACGCCAAGAGACCCAGTACTTC	CASSQEGIGGRQETQYF
TRBJ2-5	TRBD1	15	.	TRBV11-2	TGTGCCAGCAGCTCCTCTTGGGGGTCAGGGGGGACCCAGTACTTC	CASSSSWGSGGTQYF
TRBJ2-7	TRBD1	15	.	TRBV28	TGTGCCAGCACTCCTGGACAGGTCAAATCCTACGAGCAGTACTTC	CASTPGQVKSYEQYF
TRBJ2-5	.	13	.	TRBV12-3/TRBV12-4	TGTGCCAGCAGTTTTAAGCGGAGGGAGACCCAGTACTTC	CASSFKRRETQYF
TRBJ1-5	TRBD1	14	.	TRBV10-3	TGTGCCATCAGCGAGACAGGGGGCGGGAAGCCCCAGCATTTT	CAISETGGGKPQHF
TRBJ1-2	.	13	.	TRBV28	TGTGCCAGCATAGCGGACGGCCTGAGGGGCTACACCTTC	CASIADGLRGYTF
TRBJ2-7	.	12	.	TRBV28	TGTGCCAGCAGCAGAACCGAGGGCGAGCAGTACTTC	CASSRTEGEQYF
TRBJ2-7	.	16	few	TRBV21-1	.	CASSTVASGAPYEQYF
TRBJ1-1	.	13	.	TRBV7-2	TGTGCCAGCAGCCCCAGGGGAAACACTGAAGCTTTCTTT	CASSPRGNTEAFF
TRBJ2-1	TRBD2	16	once	TRBV11-3	TGTGCCAGCAGCTTAGGAAGGACTAGCGGGATGAATGAGCAGTTCTTC	CASSLGRTSGMNEQFF
TRBJ1-5	.	15	few	TRBV6-5	TGTGCCAGCAGTCATTCGGGTTCGATCAATCAGCCCCAGCATTTT	CASSHSGSINQPQHF
TRBJ2-7	TRBD2	12	.	TRBV2	TGTGCCGGGGCGGGAGATTCCTACGAGCAGTACTTC	CAGAGDSYEQYF
TRBJ1-1	.	14	.	TRBV5-1	TGCGCCAGCAGCGTAGAGTCCTCGAACACTGAAGCTTTCTTT	CASSVESSNTEAFF
TRBJ1-6	TRBD1	17	.	TRBV2	TGTGCCAGCAGTGAACGACAGGGGGCAGGGTGGAATTCACCCCTCCACTTT	CASSERQGAGWNSPLHF
TRBJ1-1	.	15	.	TRBV18	TGTGCCAGCTCACCCAATTCAAGGGGGACCACTGAAGCTTTCTTT	CASSPNSRGTTEAFF
TRBJ1-3	.	15	.	TRBV5-1	TGCGCCAGCAGCTCAACGGGGGGGTTTGGAAACACCATATATTTT	CASSSTGGFGNTIYF
TRBJ2-7	TRBD1	14	.	TRBV10-3	TGTGCCATCAGTGGATGGGACAGAACCTACGAGCAGTACTTC	CAISGWDRTYEQYF
TRBJ2-3	.	15	.	TRBV5-6	TGTGCCAGCAGTCCAAACAGGGTATTAGGAGATACGCAGTATTTT	CASSPNRVLGDTQYF
TRBJ1-6	TRBD1	12	.	TRBV19	TGTGCCAGTAAAGACAGGGTCTCACCCCTCCACTTT	CASKDRVSPLHF
TRBJ1-4	TRBD1	14	few	TRBV29-1	TGCAGCGTCCTAACTCCGACAGGGAATGAAAAACTGTTTTTT	CSVLTPTGNEKLFF
TRBJ1-2	.	12	.	TRBV7-3	TGTGCCAGCAGCTTAGAACGGGTCGGCTACACCTTC	CASSLERVGYTF